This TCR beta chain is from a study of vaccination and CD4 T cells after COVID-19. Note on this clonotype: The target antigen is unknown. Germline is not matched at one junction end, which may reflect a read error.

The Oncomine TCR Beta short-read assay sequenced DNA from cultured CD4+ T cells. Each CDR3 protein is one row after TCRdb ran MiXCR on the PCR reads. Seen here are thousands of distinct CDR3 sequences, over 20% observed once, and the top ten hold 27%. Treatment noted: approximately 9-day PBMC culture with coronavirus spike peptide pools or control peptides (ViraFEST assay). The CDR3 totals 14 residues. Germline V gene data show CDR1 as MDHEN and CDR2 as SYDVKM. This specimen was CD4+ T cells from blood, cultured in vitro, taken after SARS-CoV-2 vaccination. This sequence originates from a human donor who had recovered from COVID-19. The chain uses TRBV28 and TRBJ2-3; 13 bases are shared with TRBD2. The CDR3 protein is CASSSLGLAGSGLF. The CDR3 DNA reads TGTGCCAGCAGTTCTCTGGGACTAGCGGGGTCAGGGTTATTT.